Listed here is a single TCR beta chain. Unmatched junction bases numbered 8, after V lost 5 bases and J lost 2 bases. Germline V gene sequence: CDR1 MDHEN, CDR2 SYDVKM. CDR3 length equals 15 residues. This sample is drawn from a study of blood T cells in healthy people across ages. Together with a sample-barcoded 5' primer, a J-beta primer mix was included in a second PCR lasting roughly 6 to 12 cycles. A tag from a template-switch adaptor with 12 random nucleotides marked each cDNA molecule. From each sample, at least 2.5 million paired-end reads containing CDR3 were obtained. From the 5' RACE reads, TCRdb called clonotypes with MiXCR, one entry per CDR3 protein. The sample lists almost 1 million distinct CDR3 sequences; roughly 47% were seen once. A minimum of 7 million PBMCs was isolated per sample.

The sample comprised blood. V and J are TRBV28 and TRBJ2-5; 7 nucleotides agree with TRBD1. This TCR was sampled from a woman in her sixties or seventies in good health. CDR3 sequence: CASSPTPGQQETQYF. CDR3 bases: TGTGCCAGCAGTCCGACTCCGGGACAGCAAGAGACCCAGTACTTC.